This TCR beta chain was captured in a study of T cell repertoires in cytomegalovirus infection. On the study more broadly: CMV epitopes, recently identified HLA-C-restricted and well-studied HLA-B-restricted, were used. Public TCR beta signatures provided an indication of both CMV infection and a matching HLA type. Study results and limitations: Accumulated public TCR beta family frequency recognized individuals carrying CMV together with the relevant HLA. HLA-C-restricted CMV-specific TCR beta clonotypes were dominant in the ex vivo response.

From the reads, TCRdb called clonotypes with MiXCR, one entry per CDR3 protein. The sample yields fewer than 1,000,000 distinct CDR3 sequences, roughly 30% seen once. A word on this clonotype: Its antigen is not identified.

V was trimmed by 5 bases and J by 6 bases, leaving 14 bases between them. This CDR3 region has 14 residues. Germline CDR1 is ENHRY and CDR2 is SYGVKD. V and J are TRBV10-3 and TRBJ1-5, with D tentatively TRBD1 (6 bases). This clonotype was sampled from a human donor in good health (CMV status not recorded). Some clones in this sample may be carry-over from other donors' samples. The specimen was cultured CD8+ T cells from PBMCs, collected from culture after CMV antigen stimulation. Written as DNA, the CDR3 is TGTGCCATCAGTCGCCAGGGGAAGAGTCAGCCCCAGCATTTT. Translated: CAISRQGKSQPQHF.